Presented here are 26 T cell receptor beta chains from one specimen sequenced in a study of cytotoxic CD8 clonotypes in ibrutinib-treated CLL. Data came from immunoSEQ multiplex PCR; TCRdb stores just in-frame clones and leaves some out. The sample consists of approximately 47,000 clones, about 69% of them appearing once. The material sequenced was PBMCs, taken after 24 months of ibrutinib treatment. The source of these receptors is a human donor with chronic lymphocytic leukemia.

The rearrangement uses TRBV29-1 and TRBJ2-7; perhaps TRBD1 as D (7 bases). The CDR3 runs to 13 residues. Trimming pared 6 bases from V and 8 bases from J, leaving 20 bases between. The V gene's germline CDR1 is SQVTM and CDR2 ANQGSEA. CDR3 region: CSVTTTGTGKQYF. CDR3 DNA sequence: TGCAGCGTCACCACGACAGGGACTGGTAAGCAGTACTTC.

This clone was observed a handful of times. Other nucleotide sequences in the sample specify the same CDR3. The rearrangement joins TRBV7-9 to TRBJ1-2, with TRBD1 as a possible D gene (5 bases). V dropped 1 base and J dropped 7 bases, with 10 bases sitting between them. Germline V CDR1 and CDR2: SEHNR, FQNEAQ (reference sequence). The CDR3 consists of 13 residues. Written as DNA, the CDR3 is TGTGCCAGCAGCTTAGACGGTGGGGGTGGCTACACCTTC. The encoded protein is CASSLDGGGGYTF. The entire variable domain, with the rest obtained from reference TRBV7-9 and TRBJ1-2, is as follows: DTGVSQNPRHKITKRGQNVTFRCDPISEHNRLYWYRQTLGQGPEFLTYFQNEAQLEKSRLLSDRFSAERPKGSFSTLEIQRTEQGDSAMYLCASSLDGGGGYTFGSGTRLTVV.

For this clone: Different DNA sequences within this sample yield the same CDR3. This chain uses TRBV19 with TRBJ1-5; D is possibly TRBD1 (5 bases). The germline V gene has CDR1 LNHDA and CDR2 SQIVND (reference sequence). CDR3 length equals 16 residues. Trimming pared 3 bases from V and 0 bases from J, leaving 12 bases between. CDR3: CASSIGGWGSNQPQHF. CDR3 DNA sequence: TGTGCCAGTAGTATTGGGGGATGGGGTAGCAATCAGCCCCAGCATTTT.

The rearrangement uses TRBV4-1 and TRBJ2-7, with D maybe TRBD1 (7 bases). Germline assignment: CDR1 MGHRA and CDR2 YSYEKL. Trimming shortened V by 1 base and J by 4 bases, and 14 bases separated the two germline ends. The CDR3 is 15 amino acids. CDR3 amino acids: CASSQGAGGGYEQYF. As DNA, the CDR3 is TGCGCCAGCAGCCAAGGGGCAGGGGGAGGATACGAGCAGTACTTC.

This clone showed up just once. The genes are TRBV29-1 and TRBJ2-7, with D possibly TRBD2 on 5 matching bases. CDR3 size: 11 residues. Germline-derived CDR1 and CDR2 are SQVTM and ANQGSEA. Trimming removed 4 bases at V and 2 bases at J, with 6 bases between. CDR3 DNA sequence: TGCAGCGTTGCCGGGGCCTACGAGCAGTACTTC. This sequence encodes CSVAGAYEQYF.

V gene TRBV6-6 combines with J gene TRBJ2-3; D uncertain. There are 16 residues in the CDR3. Germline loops: CDR1 MNHNY, CDR2 SVGAGI (reference sequence). V lost 0 bases to trimming and J lost 1 base, with 11 bases between them. As DNA, the CDR3 is TGTGCCAGCAGTTACTCAGGATCTCCTGGCACAGATACGCAGTATTTT. Protein sequence: CASSYSGSPGTDTQYF.

In its sample, this clone was seen a few times. The chain is built from TRBV30 and TRBJ1-5, with D uncertain. The germline V gene encodes CDR1 GTSNPN and CDR2 SVGIG (reference sequence). The CDR3 sequence is 13 residues long. Trimming removed 2 bases at V and 7 bases at J, with 12 bases between. This CDR3 reads CAWSRKAGQPQHF. DNA for the CDR3: TGTGCCTGGAGTCGGAAGGCTGGGCAGCCCCAGCATTTT.

The rearrangement joins TRBV5-6 to TRBJ2-7; unclear D gene. Germline V gene sequence: CDR1 SGHDT, CDR2 YYEEEE. This CDR3 region has 11 residues. V was shortened by 1 base and J by 4 bases, with 3 bases between the two germline ends. CDR3 coding DNA: TGTGCCAGCAGCTTGTGGTACGAGCAGTACTTC. Amino acids: CASSLWYEQYF.

This chain links TRBV7-3 with TRBJ2-3; TRBD2 agrees at 11 bases. The CDR3 length is 16 residues. CDR1 and CDR2 (germline): SGHTA, FQGTGA. V lost 4 bases to trimming and J lost 4 bases; unmatched junction nucleotides: 7. DNA of the CDR3: TGTGCCAGCAGCTCATTAGCGGGAGGGCCCGCAGATACGCAGTATTTT. It codes for CASSSLAGGPADTQYF. Supplemented by reference TRBV7-3 and TRBJ2-3, the full variable domain reads GAGVSQTPSNKVTEKGKYVELRCDPISGHTALYWYRQSLGQGPEFLIYFQGTGAADDSGLPNDRFFAVRPEGSVSTLKIQRTERGDSAVYLCASSSLAGGPADTQYFGPGTRLTVL.

In its sample, this clone was seen many times. The chain is built from TRBV28 and TRBJ2-7, with no clear D. This CDR3 comprises 14 residues. Germline loops: CDR1 MDHEN, CDR2 SYDVKM. V was trimmed by 5 bases and J by 3 bases, leaving 14 bases between them. The CDR3 here is CASSRLPPDYEQYF. CDR3 coding DNA: TGTGCCAGCAGTCGACTGCCCCCGGACTACGAGCAGTACTTC.

The gene calls are TRBV29-1 and TRBJ1-1; the D is unclear. The CDR3 is made up of 15 amino acids. Germline V CDR1 and CDR2: SQVTM, ANQGSEA. V lost 0 bases to trimming and J lost 2 bases, with 13 bases between them. This chain's CDR3 is CSVEDRATLNTEAFF. The CDR3 bases are TGCAGCGTTGAAGATCGGGCCACCCTTAACACTGAAGCTTTCTTT.

The chain combines TRBV18 with TRBJ2-7; 15 bases line up with TRBD2. This CDR3 contains 14 residues. J was trimmed by 6 bases and V by 3 bases; bases with no gene match: 0. Germline V gene lookup returns CDR1 KGHSH and CDR2 LQKENI. The CDR3 sequence is CASSPGLAGGEQYF. The CDR3 region has the DNA TGTGCCAGCTCACCGGGACTAGCGGGAGGCGAGCAGTACTTC.

The chain has TRBV20-1 and TRBJ2-7; D call uncertain. Germline loops: CDR1 DFQATT, CDR2 SNEGSKA (reference sequence). Trimming pared 5 bases from V and 4 bases from J, leaving 6 bases between. The CDR3 runs 10 residues. The CDR3 spells CSAVDYEQYF. In nucleotides, the CDR3 is TGCAGTGCTGTGGATTACGAGCAGTACTTC.

The V and J genes are TRBV27 and TRBJ2-3; 7 positions match TRBD2. The trim removed 2 bases at V and 7 bases at J, leaving 15 bases unmatched. The CDR3 covers 17 residues. Per the germline V gene, CDR1 is MNHEY and CDR2 is SMNVEV (reference sequence). CDR3 DNA sequence: TGTGCCAGCAGTTTACGCCCCGCGGGAGCCCAGAGGTATACGCAGTATTTT. Encoded protein: CASSLRPAGAQRYTQYF.

The rearrangement joins TRBV28 to TRBJ1-5; D call uncertain. V lost 3 bases, J lost 0 bases, and 12 bases lay in between. CDR1 is MDHEN, CDR2 SYDVKM, per germline. The CDR3 contains 16 residues. CDR3 sequence: CASSFWVSLSNQPQHF. CDR3 nucleotide sequence: TGTGCCAGCAGTTTTTGGGTTTCCCTTAGCAATCAGCCCCAGCATTTT.

The chain has TRBV20-1 and TRBJ2-3; D unclear. V gave up 6 bases and J gave up 3 bases, with 7 bases separating them. The CDR3 sequence is 11 residues long. Per the germline V gene, CDR1 is DFQATT and CDR2 is SNEGSKA (reference sequence). CDR3 in amino acids: CSAGQTDTQYF. As DNA, the CDR3 is TGCAGTGCCGGGCAGACAGATACGCAGTATTTT.

The CDR3 nucleotides read TGTGCCTGGAATTCAGGGGCAACTAATGAAAAACTGTTTTTT. Translating gives CAWNSGATNEKLFF. The chain combines TRBV30 with TRBJ1-4, with TRBD1 as a possible D gene (6 bases). The CDR3 is made up of 14 amino acids. Trimming stripped 4 bases from V and 0 bases from J, with 9 bases between. Germline CDR1 GTSNPN, CDR2 SVGIG (reference sequence).

The gene calls are TRBV27 and TRBJ2-1, with 8 bases matching TRBD2. Germline loops: CDR1 MNHEY, CDR2 SMNVEV (reference sequence). The ends lost 7 bases at V and 9 bases at J; junction bases unmatched: 8. The CDR3 is 13 residues long. Written as DNA, the CDR3 is TGTGCCAGCACCACAGCGGGAGTGGCTGAGCAGTTCTTC. Its protein is CASTTAGVAEQFF.

The chain links TRBV14 to TRBJ1-3, with 7 bases identical to TRBD1. The CDR3 spans 15 residues. Germline assignment: CDR1 SGHDN and CDR2 FVKESK. The junction had 7 bases not matched to a gene; V was cut back by 3 bases and J by 5 bases. This CDR3 is CASSQTGRLRNTIYF. The DNA for the CDR3 is TGTGCCAGCAGCCAGACAGGGAGGTTGCGAAACACCATATATTTT.

This chain joins TRBV18 and TRBJ2-5; D gene uncertain. The germline V and J ends were trimmed by 0 bases and 2 bases, with 4 bases remaining between them. Germline V gene data show CDR1 as KGHSH and CDR2 as LQKENI. This CDR3 spans 13 amino acids. CDR3: CASSPPIQETQYF. For the CDR3, the DNA is TGTGCCAGCTCACCACCGATTCAAGAGACCCAGTACTTC.

The gene calls are TRBV18 and TRBJ2-1; 9 nucleotides agree with TRBD2. CDR3 length: 16 residues. The ends lost 1 base at V and 8 bases at J; junction bases unmatched: 9. Germline V gene data show CDR1 as KGHSH and CDR2 as LQKENI. CDR3 region: CASSPLLTGTSYEQFF. CDR3 nucleotide sequence: TGTGCCAGCTCACCACTCCTTACCGGGACTAGCTATGAGCAGTTCTTC.

This chain uses TRBV5-1 with TRBJ2-7; TRBD1 matches 9 bases. The ends lost 0 bases at V and 5 bases at J; junction bases unmatched: 0. Germline loops: CDR1 SGHRS, CDR2 YFSETQ. This CDR3 has 13 amino acids. The CDR3 DNA sequence: TGCGCCAGCAGCTTGGGGGACAGGGACGAGCAGTACTTC. It codes for CASSLGDRDEQYF.

For this clone: A read error may produce the germline difference seen at one junction end. The chain uses TRBV7-7 and TRBJ2-7; 9 positions match TRBD2. Germline assignment: CDR1 SSHAT and CDR2 FNYEAQ (reference sequence). The CDR3 is made up of 14 amino acids. CDR3 protein: CASSLVAGDYEQYF. The CDR3 DNA reads as TGTGCTAGCAGCTTAGTAGCGGGAGACTACGAGCAGTACTTC.

The rearrangement uses TRBV2 and TRBJ1-5; D not resolved. V lost 7 bases and J lost 1, with 11 bases in between. Germline CDR1 and CDR2: SNHLY and FYNNEI. The CDR3 runs 14 residues. The CDR3 nucleotides read TGTGCCAGCACCCAGTGGCTGAGCAATCAGCCCCAGCATTTT. Translating gives CASTQWLSNQPQHF. Full variable domain (missing parts from reference TRBV2 and TRBJ1-5): EPEVTQTPSHQVTQMGQEVILRCVPISNHLYFYWYRQILGQKVEFLVSFYNNEISEKSEIFDDQFSVERPDGSNFTLKIRSTKLEDSAMYFCASTQWLSNQPQHFGDGTRLSIL.

This clone was counted once. V usage is TRBV6-1 and J usage is TRBJ1-5, with no clear D. V was clipped by 4 bases and J by 0 bases, with 16 bases between them. The CDR3 contains 17 residues. In germline, CDR1 is MNHNS, CDR2 SASEGT. This CDR3 is CASSVDQTVYSNQPQHF. The DNA of the CDR3 is TGTGCCAGCAGTGTGGACCAGACTGTATATAGCAATCAGCCCCAGCATTTT.

The genes are TRBV10-2 and TRBJ2-7; D may be TRBD1 (5 bases). V lost 4 bases, J lost 2 bases, and 12 bases lay in between. The CDR3 contains 14 residues. Germline CDR1 and CDR2: WSHSY and SAAADI. CDR3 amino acids: CASSVRAGTYEQYF. Here the CDR3 DNA reads TGCGCCAGCAGTGTCCGCGCAGGGACCTACGAGCAGTACTTC.